This T cell receptor beta chain was obtained from a study of blood T cell repertoires in COVID-19 (TCRdb year 2020). Some background on the complete study: Samples covering the acute and convalescent phases of COVID-19 were provided by collaborators in the United States, Italy and Spain. The material from the prospective study consisted of cDNA or gDNA derived from T cells, B-cell-depleted T cells, or PBMCs. Subjects who had been exposed to COVID-19, were actively infected with it, or had recovered from it provided the deeply sampled blood TCRbeta repertoires that made up the dataset. The repertoires were released in a freely available public database meant as a resource for research on the immune response to SARS-CoV-2. Where available, HLA class I and class II types were obtained from metadata supplied by the sample provider rather than from assay-based typing. The samples were drawn from the first 160 participants of the ongoing ImmuneRACE study and from 1,254 subjects provided by 6 global collaborators. The sample metadata nearly always contained a de-identified subject ID, COVID-19 status, age in years and sex.

Comments on this clone: Its binding antigen is unknown. No base quality values were provided; no much bigger clone lies one nucleotide off.

Trimming leaves V shorter by 3 bases and J shorter by 1 base, with the junction holding 3 bases beyond the gene matches. CDR1 and CDR2 were assigned from the germline V gene (reference sequence) as LNHDA and SQIVND. Counted from cysteine to phenylalanine, this CDR3 has 16 amino acids. CDR3 DNA is the only sequence kept; it has 48 bases, read in frame from the first base. TCRbeta CDR3 regions were amplified from genomic DNA using the immunoSEQ Assay, a bias-controlled multiplex PCR. The authors' analysis ran thus. Within the assay, amplification of reference gene primers was used to estimate how many nucleated cells each sample contained. To quantify the absolute abundance of each unique TCRbeta CDR3 rearrangement, sequence reads were collapsed and filtered. For each sample, productive Simpson clonality was calculated as the square root of Simpson's diversity index over productive rearrangements. In its TCRdb copy, this immuneACCESS table keeps in-frame sequences only and misses some clones. Where compared with another copy, unresolved V genes explain less than half of these, and the others have no known cause. V, J and clone size are those of that table, while D and trimming were read from the DNA. Recorded for this sample are roughly 100,000 clones; just under 95% of them occurred a single time. The top ten constitute 1.5% to 2% of the sample.

What the authors observed across the whole study: The quantity of clinical and demographic metadata differed by source and by participant and was supplied without curation.

One collaborating source in Seattle enrolled patients while the patients were actively infected and followed the patients over time throughout the course of disease. The collaborating institutions used their own protocols to collect whole blood in K2EDTA tubes. For TCRbeta analysis, collaborators shipped samples as frozen whole blood, isolated PBMCs, or DNA extracted from either of those sample types. Recombination connected TRBV19 to TRBJ2-1, with TRBD2 identical over 10 junction bases. Input material: peripheral blood. The sequence was collected from a woman aged 50 to 60 with COVID-19, enrolled during active disease. The sequenced DNA is TGTGCCAGTAGTATTTCTAGCGGGGGTTCCTACAATGAGCAGTTCTTC. Translated, this is CASSISSGGSYNEQFF.